This TCR beta chain was identified during a study of shared clonotypes between healthy human individuals. Libraries were prepared by immunoSEQ multiplex PCR; TCRdb keeps only in-frame clonotypes and omits some of them. The repertoire holds around 2.5 million clones, with roughly 93% as singletons. Per the germline V gene, CDR1 is SGHTA and CDR2 is FQGNSA. The CDR3 has 12 amino acids. Trimming removed 4 bases at V and 6 bases at J, with 8 bases between. About this clone: This same CDR3 is encoded by further DNA sequences in the sample.

Sample: naive CD4+ T cells from PBMCs. Subset noted: CD45RA+ positively selected. The rearrangement links TRBV7-2 to TRBJ2-3; tentatively, D is TRBD2 (5 bases). This receptor was identified in a man between 18 and 35 years old in good health. Some clones in this sample may be carry-over from other donors' samples. This CDR3 is CASSSRGDTQYF. The CDR3 DNA follows: TGTGCCAGCAGCTCCCGAGGGGATACGCAGTATTTT.